This T cell receptor beta chain was captured in a study of blood T cells in healthy people across ages (dated by TCRdb to between 2015 and 2016). Study-level background: In model experiments, template switching captured roughly one uniquely barcoded TCR beta cDNA molecule for every two T cells. The study measured age-related changes in TCR beta repertoire diversity using deep sequencing normalized with unique cDNA molecular identifiers. To avoid experimental bias, donors of different ages were distributed randomly across sequencing lanes. Donors were grouped into four age groups: young (average 16 years), middle-aged (less than 40), aged (approximately 58) and long-lived (about 82). Two additional independent replicas of 1 million unique cDNA reads from the same blood draw were analyzed for two donors (one aged 18 to 29 and one aged 80 or older).

This clonotype appeared a single time. Its binding antigen is unknown. No qualities accompany the bases; no much larger clone lies one base away. General study outcomes and caveats: There was a strong correlation between observed TCR beta diversity and the percentage of naive T cells measured by flow cytometry. The CMV infection status of donors was not known, potentially confounding age-related changes in expanded clonotypes. Compared with the aged group, more naive CD4+ T cells, fewer expanded clones and increased TCR diversity were shown by the long-lived group, suggesting age selection. Because profiling used bulk unsorted PBMCs, naive and antigen-experienced compartments could not be compared conclusively. Observed TCR beta diversity per million T cells fell roughly linearly with age, and a significant reduction was already apparent by age roughly 40. Estimates of total diversity based on one million sequenced T cells were regarded as lower bounds and as underestimates.

Library method: 5' RACE. The second PCR ran for roughly 7 to 12 cycles and used a J-beta primer mix along with a sample-barcoded 5' primer. A template-switch 5' adaptor carrying 12 random nucleotides introduced a unique molecular identifier onto each TCR beta cDNA molecule. Each sample yielded at least 2.5 million CDR3-containing paired-end reads. All of the RNA was converted into first-strand cDNA using the Mint cDNA synthesis kit, with a TRBC-specific oligonucleotide serving as the primer. After uracil-DNA glycosylase treatment, a first 18-cycle PCR used universal primers M1SS and BC2_uni_R on all cDNA. In the paper's pipeline: Each sample was normalized by randomly selecting 1 million high-quality reads, each carrying a distinct molecular identifier. Instead of being binned into consensus sequences, reads that shared molecular identifiers were thrown out. MiTCR, set to a Q25 quality threshold and the strictest error-elimination algorithm, was used for CDR3 identification, clonotype clustering and error correction. A nonparametric unseen species model with Euler transformation was used to estimate lower-bound total TCR beta diversity. TCRdb's own reprocessing of the public reads used fastp at Q25 and MiXCR and kept productive beta chains. Entries that share a CDR3 protein sequence are merged under the most common genes and DNA. TCRdb's processing, not the authors' own work, is the source of the V and J calls. For this sample there are approximately 1,700,000 distinct CDR3 sequences; 35% to 50% appear just once. The top ten constitute about 21% of the sample.

Donors were 35 to 40 systemically healthy Caucasian individuals from Russia aged roughly 6 to 95 years. Each donor gave about 9.8 milliliters of peripheral blood, drawn into EDTA-treated Vacutainer tubes. Ficoll-Paque density-gradient centrifugation was used to isolate PBMCs, with at least 6.5 million obtained per sample. Trizol reagent was used to extract total RNA from PBMCs, with at least 5 micrograms per sample. The percentages of naive CD45RAhigh/CD27high T cells were determined by flow cytometry on a PBMC aliquot from every donor. Counted from cysteine to phenylalanine, this CDR3 has 15 amino acids. Only the CDR3 DNA is retained, 45 bases long and in frame from the first base. As encoded in the germline V gene (reference sequence), CDR1 is MNHEY while CDR2 is SMNVEV.

The material sequenced was blood. The source of this sequence is a human donor in good health. The V and J segments used are TRBV27 and TRBJ2-1; the D gene is not confidently resolved. Near its end, the DNA agrees better with TRBJ2-7, so the J call may be wrong. The sequenced DNA is TGTGCCAGCAGTTTCCCAGGAGAATCCTACAATGAGCAGTACTTC. Translated, it gives CASSFPGESYNEQYF.